This TCR beta chain was obtained from a study of naive and memory T cell subsets. The beta constant-region primer was an equimolar mix of two oligonucleotides covering TRBC1 and TRBC2. Nested alpha and beta constant-region primers with the SP2 primer drove four PCR rounds on ligated cDNA. TCRdb passed the UMI-ligation and nested PCR reads through MiXCR, listing each CDR3 protein once. The sample includes about 90,000 distinct CDR3 sequences, 10% to 12% of them seen just once. General study points: Naive repertoires, especially CD8, held a few larger clonotypes, possibly memory cells re-expressing CD45RA.

This clonotype was seen a few times. What it binds is not known. The source of this sequence is a human donor in good health. Material: naive CD4+ T cells from blood.

Written as DNA, the CDR3 is TGCAGTGCTTCTCCGGGGTTCTTGACCTACCCGGCGGAGCAGTTCTTC. Translation: CSASPGFLTYPAEQFF. The gene calls are TRBV20-1 and TRBJ2-1, with D possibly TRBD2 on 5 matching bases. CDR3 length: 16 amino acids. In germline, CDR1 is DFQATT, CDR2 SNEGSKA (reference sequence). V dropped 5 bases and J dropped 10 bases, with 27 bases sitting between them.